This is a list of T cell receptor beta chains from one sample in a study of blood T cell repertoires in COVID-19. TCRdb's table, derived via immunoSEQ multiplex PCR, lists solely in-frame clones and lacks some. The sample has about 37,000 clones; about 87% are singletons. Sequenced: peripheral blood. Receptors originate from a human donor in a cohort sampled during active COVID-19. The CDR3 runs from the conserved cysteine through the conserved F or W. Size values are once, few and many counts, or a class for expanded clones, and some rows have none.

v_gene: TRBV6-2/TRBV6-3; j_gene: TRBJ2-7; abundance: NA; CDR3aa: CASSDRGSPIYEQYF
v_gene: TRBV9; j_gene: TRBJ2-7; abundance: NA; CDR3aa: CASSVGGTGGFNEQYF
v_gene: TRBV7-2; j_gene: TRBJ2-5; abundance: NA; CDR3aa: CASSSRTGLQETQYF
v_gene: TRBV10-1; j_gene: TRBJ2-3; abundance: NA; CDR3aa: CASSRQNGRASTDTQYF
v_gene: TRBV10-3; j_gene: TRBJ1-1; abundance: NA; CDR3aa: CAISDRREAFF
v_gene: TRBV4-1; j_gene: TRBJ1-1; abundance: NA; CDR3aa: CASSQRGGGEVEAFF
v_gene: TRBV5-4; j_gene: TRBJ2-7; abundance: NA; CDR3aa: CASSRDRTYEQYF
v_gene: TRBV21-1; j_gene: TRBJ1-5; abundance: NA; CDR3aa: CASSKGGSTVYLDNQPQHF
v_gene: TRBV5-8; j_gene: TRBJ2-1; abundance: NA; CDR3aa: CASSPASGRGGLGEQFF
v_gene: TRBV7-8; j_gene: TRBJ1-2; abundance: NA; CDR3aa: CASSLGGGESNYGYTF
v_gene: TRBV28; j_gene: TRBJ2-3; abundance: NA; CDR3aa: CASIRTSTDTQYF
v_gene: TRBV9; j_gene: TRBJ1-6; abundance: NA; CDR3aa: CASSPGQGSNSPLHF
v_gene: TRBV7-2; j_gene: TRBJ1-6; abundance: NA; CDR3aa: CASRNDRGGNSPLHF
v_gene: TRBV19; j_gene: TRBJ2-7; abundance: NA; CDR3aa: CASKGAGRPSYEQYF
v_gene: TRBV18; j_gene: TRBJ2-7; abundance: NA; CDR3aa: CASSLGQGETYEQYF
v_gene: TRBV5-5; j_gene: TRBJ2-7; abundance: NA; CDR3aa: CASSLAGIRDEQYF
v_gene: TRBV20-1; j_gene: TRBJ2-3; abundance: NA; CDR3aa: CSAEGTDTQYF
v_gene: TRBV7-2; j_gene: TRBJ1-2; abundance: NA; CDR3aa: CASSLTGALNYGYTF
v_gene: TRBV4-3; j_gene: TRBJ2-4; abundance: NA; CDR3aa: CASSQVGQGRNIQYF
v_gene: TRBV5-5; j_gene: TRBJ2-2; abundance: NA; CDR3aa: CASSLVAGGNTGELFF
v_gene: TRBV5-5; j_gene: TRBJ2-7; abundance: few; CDR3aa: CASSLIDISYEQYF
v_gene: TRBV7-9; j_gene: TRBJ2-2; abundance: NA; CDR3aa: CASSGEGAGTGELFF
v_gene: TRBV5-1; j_gene: TRBJ1-5; abundance: NA; CDR3aa: CASSLLPGDGNQPQHF
v_gene: TRBV6-5; j_gene: TRBJ1-2; abundance: NA; CDR3aa: CASSRTAEYGYTF
v_gene: TRBV4-3; j_gene: TRBJ2-1; abundance: NA; CDR3aa: CASSQTATRDRLYNEQFF
v_gene: TRBV12-5; j_gene: TRBJ1-2; abundance: NA; CDR3aa: CASALVWSYGYTF
v_gene: TRBV6-5; j_gene: TRBJ1-2; abundance: NA; CDR3aa: CASRATGGFDGYTF
v_gene: TRBV7-2; j_gene: TRBJ2-7; abundance: NA; CDR3aa: CASSLFPTGDREQYF
v_gene: TRBV19; j_gene: TRBJ1-5; abundance: NA; CDR3aa: CASSIETGFNYQPQHF
v_gene: TRBV4-3; j_gene: TRBJ2-1; abundance: NA; CDR3aa: CASSQEPSGGYEQFF
v_gene: TRBV19; j_gene: TRBJ1-4; abundance: NA; CDR3aa: CASSLALRQGRAEKLFF
v_gene: TRBV7-9; j_gene: TRBJ2-5; abundance: once; CDR3aa: CASSLKETQYF
v_gene: TRBV19; j_gene: TRBJ2-2; abundance: NA; CDR3aa: CASKSGGRHTGELFF
v_gene: TRBV5-1; j_gene: TRBJ2-7; abundance: NA; CDR3aa: CASGDQGGKTYEQYF
v_gene: TRBV3-1/TRBV3-2; j_gene: TRBJ2-1; abundance: NA; CDR3aa: CASSQGFPGQAYNEQFF
v_gene: TRBV5-6; j_gene: TRBJ1-1; abundance: NA; CDR3aa: CASSLGWGTLSFF
v_gene: TRBV7-8; j_gene: TRBJ2-3; abundance: NA; CDR3aa: CASSRTTGEDTQYF
v_gene: TRBV18; j_gene: TRBJ1-2; abundance: NA; CDR3aa: CASSLDRGYYGYTF
v_gene: TRBV4-1; j_gene: TRBJ1-1; abundance: NA; CDR3aa: CASSHPPRGQTPEAFF
v_gene: TRBV10-3; j_gene: TRBJ2-1; abundance: NA; CDR3aa: CAIGGKGDVEQFF